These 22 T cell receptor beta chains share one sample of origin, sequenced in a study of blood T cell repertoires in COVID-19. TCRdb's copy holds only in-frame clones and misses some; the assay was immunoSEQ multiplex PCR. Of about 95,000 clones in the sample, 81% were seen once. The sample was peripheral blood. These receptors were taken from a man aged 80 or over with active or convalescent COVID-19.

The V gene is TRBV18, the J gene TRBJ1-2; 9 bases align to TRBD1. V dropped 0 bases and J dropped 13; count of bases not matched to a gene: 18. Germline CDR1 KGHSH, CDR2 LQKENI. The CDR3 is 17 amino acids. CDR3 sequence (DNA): TGTGCCAGCTCACCACCGGGGACCCGGGACAGGGTGGTGGTTTCCACCTTC. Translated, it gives CASSPPGTRDRVVVSTF. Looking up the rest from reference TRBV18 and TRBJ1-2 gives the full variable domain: NAGVMQNPRHLVRRRGQEARLRCSPMKGHSHVYWYRQLPEEGLKFMVYLQKENIIDESGMPKERFSAEFPKEGPSILRIQQVVRGDSAAYFCASSPPGTRDRVVVSTFGSGTRLTVV.

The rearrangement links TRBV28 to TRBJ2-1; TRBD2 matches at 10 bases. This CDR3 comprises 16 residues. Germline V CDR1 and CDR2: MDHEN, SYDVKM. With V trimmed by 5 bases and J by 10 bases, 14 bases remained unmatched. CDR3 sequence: CASSQPSRAGGREQFF. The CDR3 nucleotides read TGTGCCAGCAGTCAACCCTCCCGAGCGGGGGGGAGGGAGCAGTTCTTC.

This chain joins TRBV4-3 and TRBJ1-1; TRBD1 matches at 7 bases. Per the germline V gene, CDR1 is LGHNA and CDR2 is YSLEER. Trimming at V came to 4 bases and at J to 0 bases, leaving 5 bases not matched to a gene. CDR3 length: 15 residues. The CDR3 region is CASSLLTGLNTEAFF. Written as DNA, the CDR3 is TGCGCCAGCAGCCTTCTGACAGGGTTGAACACTGAAGCTTTCTTT.

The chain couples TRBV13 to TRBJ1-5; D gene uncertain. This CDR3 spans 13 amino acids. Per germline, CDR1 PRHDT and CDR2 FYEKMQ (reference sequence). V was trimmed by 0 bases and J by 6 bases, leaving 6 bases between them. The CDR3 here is CASSLGAGQPQHF. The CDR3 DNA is TGTGCCAGCAGCTTAGGGGCTGGTCAGCCCCAGCATTTT.

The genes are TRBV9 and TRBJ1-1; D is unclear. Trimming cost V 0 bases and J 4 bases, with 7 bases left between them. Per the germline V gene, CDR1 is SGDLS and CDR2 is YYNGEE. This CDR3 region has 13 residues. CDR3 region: CASSVDLRTEAFF. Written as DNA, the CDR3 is TGTGCCAGCAGCGTAGACCTGCGCACTGAAGCTTTCTTT.

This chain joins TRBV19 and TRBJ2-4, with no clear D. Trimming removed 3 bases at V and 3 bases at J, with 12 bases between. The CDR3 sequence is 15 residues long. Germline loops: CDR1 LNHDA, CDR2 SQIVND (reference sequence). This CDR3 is CASSMGGQVKNIQYF. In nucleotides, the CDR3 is TGTGCCAGTAGTATGGGTGGGCAAGTCAAAAACATTCAGTACTTC.

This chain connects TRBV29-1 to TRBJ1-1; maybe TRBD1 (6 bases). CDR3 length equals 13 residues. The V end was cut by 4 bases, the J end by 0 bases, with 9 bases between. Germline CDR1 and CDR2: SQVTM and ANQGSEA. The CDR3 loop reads CSVATGMNTEAFF. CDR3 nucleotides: TGCAGCGTTGCAACAGGGATGAACACTGAAGCTTTCTTT.

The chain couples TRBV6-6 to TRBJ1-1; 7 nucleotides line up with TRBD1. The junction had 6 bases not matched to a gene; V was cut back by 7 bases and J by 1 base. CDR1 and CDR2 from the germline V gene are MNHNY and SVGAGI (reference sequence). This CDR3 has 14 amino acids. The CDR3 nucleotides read TGTGCCAGCAAAAAGGGACAGTCGAACACTGAAGCTTTCTTT. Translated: CASKKGQSNTEAFF.

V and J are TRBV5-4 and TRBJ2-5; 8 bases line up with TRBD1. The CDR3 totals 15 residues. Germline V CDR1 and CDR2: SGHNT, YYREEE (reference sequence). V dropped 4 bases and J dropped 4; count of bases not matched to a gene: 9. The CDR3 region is CASSTRTGPSETQYF. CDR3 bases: TGTGCCAGCAGCACCCGGACAGGGCCCTCAGAGACCCAGTACTTC.

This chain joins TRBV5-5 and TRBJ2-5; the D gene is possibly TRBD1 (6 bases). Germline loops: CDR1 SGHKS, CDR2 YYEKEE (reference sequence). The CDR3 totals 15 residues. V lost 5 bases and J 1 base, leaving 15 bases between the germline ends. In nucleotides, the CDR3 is TGTGCCAGCAGATCCACCGGGACAACCCAAGAGACCCAGTACTTC. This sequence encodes CASRSTGTTQETQYF. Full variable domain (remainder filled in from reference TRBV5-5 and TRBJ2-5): DAGVTQSPTHLIKTRGQQVTLRCSPISGHKSVSWYQQVLGQGPQFIFQYYEKEERGRGNFPDRFSARQFPNYSSELNVNALLLGDSALYLCASRSTGTTQETQYFGPGTRLLVL.

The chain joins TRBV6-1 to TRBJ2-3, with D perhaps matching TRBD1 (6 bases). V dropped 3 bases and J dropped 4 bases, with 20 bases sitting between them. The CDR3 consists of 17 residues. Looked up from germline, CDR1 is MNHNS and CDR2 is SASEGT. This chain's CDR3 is CASSDSGQPSRADTQYF. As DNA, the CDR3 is TGTGCCAGCAGTGATAGTGGACAGCCGTCCCGCGCAGATACGCAGTATTTT.

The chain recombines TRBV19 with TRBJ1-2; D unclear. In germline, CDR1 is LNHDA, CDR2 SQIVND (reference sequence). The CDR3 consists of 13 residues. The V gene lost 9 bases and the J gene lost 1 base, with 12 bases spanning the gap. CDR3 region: CASDRRDNYGYTF. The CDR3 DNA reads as TGTGCCAGCGATAGACGGGATAACTATGGCTACACCTTC.

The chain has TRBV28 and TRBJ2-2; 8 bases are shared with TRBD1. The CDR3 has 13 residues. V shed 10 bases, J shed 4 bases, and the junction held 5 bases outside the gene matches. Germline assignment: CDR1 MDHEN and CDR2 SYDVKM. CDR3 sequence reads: CAILDRATGELFF. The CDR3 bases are TGTGCCATCCTGGACAGGGCCACCGGGGAGCTGTTTTTT.

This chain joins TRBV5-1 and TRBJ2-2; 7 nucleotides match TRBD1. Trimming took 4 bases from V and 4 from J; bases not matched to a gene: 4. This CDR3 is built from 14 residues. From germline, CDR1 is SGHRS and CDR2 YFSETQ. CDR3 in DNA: TGCGCCAGCAGCGCCACAGGGGTCACCGGGGAGCTGTTTTTT. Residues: CASSATGVTGELFF.

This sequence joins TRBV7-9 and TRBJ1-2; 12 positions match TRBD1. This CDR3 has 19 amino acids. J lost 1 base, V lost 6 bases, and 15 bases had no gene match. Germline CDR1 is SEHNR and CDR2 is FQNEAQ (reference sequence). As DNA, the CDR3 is TGTGCCAGCAGACCAGCGGCGGGACAGGGGGCGCTTTATAACTATGGCTACACCTTC. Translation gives CASRPAAGQGALYNYGYTF.

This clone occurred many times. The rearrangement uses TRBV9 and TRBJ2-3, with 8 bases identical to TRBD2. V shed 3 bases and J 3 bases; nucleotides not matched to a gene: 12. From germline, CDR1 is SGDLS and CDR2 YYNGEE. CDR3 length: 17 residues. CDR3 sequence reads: CASSAGLTGGRTDTQYF. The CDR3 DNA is TGTGCCAGCAGCGCCGGATTAACGGGGGGGCGGACAGATACGCAGTATTTT.

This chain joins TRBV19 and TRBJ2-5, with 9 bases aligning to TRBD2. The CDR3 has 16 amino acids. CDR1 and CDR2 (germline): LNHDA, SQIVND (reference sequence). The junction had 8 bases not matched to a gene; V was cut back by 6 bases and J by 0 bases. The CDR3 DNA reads TGTGCCAGTAGGGAACAAAAGCGGGGGGACCAAGAGACCCAGTACTTC. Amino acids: CASREQKRGDQETQYF.

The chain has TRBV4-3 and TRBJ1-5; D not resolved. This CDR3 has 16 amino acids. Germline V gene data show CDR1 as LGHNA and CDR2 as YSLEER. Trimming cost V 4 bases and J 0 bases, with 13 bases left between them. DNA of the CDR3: TGCGCCAGCAGCCCGACTGTAGGTTATAGCAATCAGCCCCAGCATTTT. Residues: CASSPTVGYSNQPQHF.

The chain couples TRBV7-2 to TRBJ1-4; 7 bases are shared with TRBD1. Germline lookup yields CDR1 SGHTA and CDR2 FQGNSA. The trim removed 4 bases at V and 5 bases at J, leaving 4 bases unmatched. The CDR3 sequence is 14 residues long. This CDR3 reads CASSSGTENEKLFF. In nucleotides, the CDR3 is TGTGCCAGCAGCTCCGGGACAGAAAATGAAAAACTGTTTTTT. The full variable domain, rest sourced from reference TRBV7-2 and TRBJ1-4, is GAGVSQSPSNKVTEKGKDVELRCDPISGHTALYWYRQSLGQGLEFLIYFQGNSAPDKSGLPSDRFSAERTGGSVSTLTIQRTQQEDSAVYLCASSSGTENEKLFFGSGTQLSVL.

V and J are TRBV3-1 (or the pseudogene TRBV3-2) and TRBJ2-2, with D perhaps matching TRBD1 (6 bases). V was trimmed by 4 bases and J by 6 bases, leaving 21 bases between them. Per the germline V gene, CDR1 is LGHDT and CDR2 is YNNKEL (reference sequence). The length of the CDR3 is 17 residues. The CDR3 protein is CASSPLGTKGSAGELFF. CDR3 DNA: TGTGCCAGCAGCCCCCTTGGGACAAAGGGTAGCGCCGGGGAGCTGTTTTTT.

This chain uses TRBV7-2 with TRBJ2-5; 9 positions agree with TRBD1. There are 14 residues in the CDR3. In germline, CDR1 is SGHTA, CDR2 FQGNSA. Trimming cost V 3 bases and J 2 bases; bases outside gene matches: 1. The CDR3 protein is CASSFDRGQETQYF. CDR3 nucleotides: TGTGCCAGCAGCTTCGACAGGGGGCAAGAGACCCAGTACTTC.

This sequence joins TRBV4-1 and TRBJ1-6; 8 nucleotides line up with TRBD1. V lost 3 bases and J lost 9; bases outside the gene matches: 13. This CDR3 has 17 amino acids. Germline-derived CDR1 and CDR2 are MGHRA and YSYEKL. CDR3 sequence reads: CASSQTQSRGHISPLHF. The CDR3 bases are TGCGCCAGCAGCCAGACCCAGAGCAGGGGGCATATTTCACCCCTCCACTTT.